This T cell receptor beta chain was sequenced during a study of CD8 T cells in Susac syndrome. Study summary: Intravenous immunoglobulin alone or corticosteroids were being given to patients with Susac syndrome at blood draw, unless they were therapy-naive. Overall study findings and caveats: Only a relatively small number of individuals were included in the TCR sequencing and HLA analysis.

Comments on this clonotype: The antigen is undetermined.

Trimming removed 3 bases from V and 2 bases from J; junction bases left unmatched: 5. There are 15 residues in the CDR3. Germline V CDR1 and CDR2: LGHNA, YNFKEQ. Reverse transcription of 0.5 to 1 ug RNA was performed with random hexamers. Amplification of TCR beta CDR3 spanned 54 Vbeta and 13 Jbeta via immunoSEQ multiplex PCR. TCRdb ran MiXCR on the immunoSEQ multiplex PCR reads and lists one entry per CDR3 protein. The sample shows 130,000 or so distinct CDR3 sequences, just under 95% of them seen only once. Diagnostic criteria defined recently for definite or probable disease were met by the Susac syndrome patients.

The chain has TRBV4-2 and TRBJ2-7; 9 nucleotides align to TRBD1. The specimen sequenced was CD8+ T cells from PBMCs. The clonotype comes from a human donor with Susac syndrome. The CDR3 loop reads CASSHTGQGTYEQYF. CDR3 nucleotides: TGTGCCAGCAGCCACACGGGACAGGGAACCTACGAGCAGTACTTC.